The rows below give T cell receptor beta chains drawn from one sample of a study of CD8+ T cells in alopecia areata. Profiled with immunoSEQ multiplex PCR; TCRdb holds only in-frame clones, not every one. The sample yields approximately 130,000 clones, around 50% seen once. The sequencing sample was made of NKG2D-low CD8+ T cells sorted from blood. Receptor source: a human donor with alopecia areata. CDR3s include the opening cysteine and the closing phenylalanine or tryptophan. A D gene is named only where the DNA matches it firmly. A row's size may be missing; if present it is once, few, many or a size class.

cdr3_aa cdr3_nt clone_size v_call d_call j_call
CSVEGDPYEQYF TGCAGCGTTGAAGGGGATCCCTACGAGCAGTACTTC few TRBV29-1 NA TRBJ2-7
CASLDRTSSWGDLYEQYF TGTGCCAGCCTCGACAGGACTAGTAGTTGGGGCGATCTCTACGAGCAGTACTTC NA TRBV2 NA TRBJ2-7
CASSLEREGSTNEQFF TGTGCCAGCAGTCTTGAGCGGGAGGGCAGCACCAATGAGCAGTTCTTC NA TRBV2 TRBD2 TRBJ2-1
CASAPGLAAPKETQYF TGTGCCAGCGCTCCGGGACTAGCGGCTCCTAAAGAGACCCAGTACTTC NA TRBV2 TRBD2 TRBJ2-5
CASSQEERAYEQYF TGCGCCAGCAGCCAAGAGGAAAGGGCCTACGAGCAGTACTTC NA TRBV4-1 NA TRBJ2-7
CSVVGGSYNEQFF TGCAGCGTTGTAGGGGGGAGCTACAATGAGCAGTTCTTC NA TRBV29-1 NA TRBJ2-1
CASSFGAGAGYNEQFF TGTGCCAGCAGCTTTGGAGCGGGGGCGGGGTACAATGAGCAGTTCTTC few TRBV7-6 TRBD2 TRBJ2-1
CASSPVYMETQYF TGTGCCAGCAGTCCCGTCTATATGGAGACCCAGTACTTC NA TRBV27 NA TRBJ2-5
CASSHRADLTTDTQYF TGCGCCAGCAGCCATCGGGCAGACCTAACCACAGATACGCAGTATTTT NA TRBV4-3 NA TRBJ2-3
CSVGGSLAGASYEQYF TGCAGCGTTGGGGGGAGCCTAGCGGGAGCCTCCTACGAGCAGTACTTC NA TRBV29-1 TRBD2 TRBJ2-7
CASSEGGGGPYNEQFF TGTGCCAGCAGTGAAGGCGGCGGGGGGCCCTACAATGAGCAGTTCTTC NA TRBV6-1 TRBD2 TRBJ2-1
CASSQDWSSGAPDTQYF TGCGCCAGCAGCCAAGATTGGAGTAGCGGAGCCCCAGATACGCAGTATTTT few TRBV4-3 NA TRBJ2-3
CSAPTGEGGYTF TGCAGCGCCCCGACAGGGGAGGGCGGCTACACCTTC few TRBV29-1 TRBD1 TRBJ1-2
CASSLISPSDEQYF TGTGCCAGCAGCTTAATCTCCCCCAGTGACGAGCAGTACTTC NA TRBV11-2 NA TRBJ2-7
CASGLYTDTQYF TGTGCCAGCGGCCTCTACACAGATACGCAGTATTTT few TRBV7-9 NA TRBJ2-3
CASSLGRDAFF TGTGCCAGCAGCTTAGGGAGGGACGCTTTCTTT NA TRBV7-8 NA TRBJ1-1
CASSYGVAPGNEQFF TGTGCCAGCAGTTACGGGGTAGCGCCGGGAAATGAGCAGTTCTTC NA TRBV6-6 NA TRBJ2-1
CASSMGAGGTGEQFF TGCGCCAGCAGTATGGGAGCGGGGGGGACTGGTGAGCAGTTCTTC NA TRBV4-1 TRBD2 TRBJ2-1
CASSLGRGEGYEQYF TGTGCCAGCAGCTTGGGTCGGGGGGAGGGTTACGAGCAGTACTTC NA TRBV5-4 TRBD2 TRBJ2-7
CASRTWGHRNQPQHF TGTGCCAGCAGAACTTGGGGACACCGAAATCAGCCCCAGCATTTT few TRBV28 NA TRBJ1-5
CASSSSSGGNEQFF TGTGCCAGCAGCTCGTCTAGCGGAGGGAATGAGCAGTTCTTC NA TRBV7-8 TRBD2 TRBJ2-1
CASSQESGAFF TGCGCCAGCAGCCAAGAGTCCGGAGCTTTCTTT NA TRBV4-1 NA TRBJ1-1
CAWAQGERPDTQYF TGTGCCTGGGCCCAAGGGGAGAGGCCAGATACGCAGTATTTT NA TRBV30 NA TRBJ2-3
CAWSVRAGGSGEQFF TGTGCCTGGAGTGTAAGAGCGGGAGGTTCTGGTGAGCAGTTCTTC once TRBV30 TRBD2 TRBJ2-1
CSVAPAVYNEQFF TGCAGCGTTGCTCCGGCAGTCTACAATGAGCAGTTCTTC NA TRBV29-1 NA TRBJ2-1
CASSQGLETSGYEQYF TGCGCCAGCAGCCAAGGCCTGGAGACTAGCGGCTACGAGCAGTACTTC NA TRBV4-1 TRBD2 TRBJ2-7
CASSSEYGYTF TGTGCCAGCAGTTCAGAGTATGGCTACACCTTC NA TRBV2 NA TRBJ1-2
CASSHGDRGPEQYF TGTGCCAGCAGCCACGGGGACAGGGGTCCCGAGCAGTACTTC few TRBV6-6 TRBD1 TRBJ2-7
CSVEGQGIKYEQYF TGCAGCGTTGAAGGACAGGGGATTAAGTACGAGCAGTACTTC few TRBV29-1 TRBD1 TRBJ2-7
CAIRTGTGYTF TGTGCCATACGGACGGGTACGGGCTACACCTTC few TRBV7-9 NA TRBJ1-2
CASSFSAARETQYF TGTGCCAGCAGCTTCTCCGCGGCTCGGGAGACCCAGTACTTC few TRBV7-9 NA TRBJ2-5
CSVELGSGELFF TGCAGCGTTGAGTTGGGGAGCGGGGAGCTGTTTTTT NA TRBV29-1 NA TRBJ2-2
CSVPGLAYNEQFF TGCAGCGTACCGGGACTAGCCTACAATGAGCAGTTCTTC few TRBV29-1 TRBD2 TRBJ2-1
CASSVASAQETQYF TGTGCCAGCAGCGTAGCTAGCGCCCAAGAGACCCAGTACTTC few TRBV9 NA TRBJ2-5
CASSSYPGTFDGYTF TGTGCCAGCAGCTCATACCCCGGGACATTTGATGGCTACACCTTC NA TRBV5-6 NA TRBJ1-2
CSVEDYNEQFF TGCAGCGTTGAGGACTACAATGAGCAGTTCTTC NA TRBV29-1 NA TRBJ2-1
CASGSLAGGQFF TGCGCCAGCGGGAGCCTAGCGGGAGGGCAGTTCTTC NA TRBV4-3 TRBD2 TRBJ2-1
CASSIERTDDEKLFF TGCGCCAGCAGCATAGAGAGGACAGACGATGAAAAACTGTTTTTT NA TRBV4-3 NA TRBJ1-4
CSVELTEGSNSPLHF TGCAGCGTTGAATTGACAGAAGGGTCGAATTCACCCCTCCACTTT NA TRBV29-1 NA TRBJ1-6
CSASPGTQEAFF TGCAGCGCCTCCCCCGGGACCCAAGAAGCTTTCTTT NA TRBV29-1 NA TRBJ1-1
CSVEVSPSGELFF TGCAGCGTTGAGGTGTCTCCGTCCGGGGAGCTGTTTTTT NA TRBV29-1 NA TRBJ2-2